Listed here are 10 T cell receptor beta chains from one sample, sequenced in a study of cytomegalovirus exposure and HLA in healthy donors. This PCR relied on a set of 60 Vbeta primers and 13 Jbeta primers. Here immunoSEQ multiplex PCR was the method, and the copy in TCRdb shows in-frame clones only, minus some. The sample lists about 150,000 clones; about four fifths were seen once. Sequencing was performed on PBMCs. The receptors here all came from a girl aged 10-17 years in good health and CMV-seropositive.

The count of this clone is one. CDR3 sequence reads: CASSFIKGSTEAFF. The CDR3 DNA follows: TGTGCCAGCAGCTTTATTAAAGGGAGCACTGAAGCTTTCTTT. This sequence joins TRBV5-6 and TRBJ1-1; D not resolved. Between the trimmed V and J ends, which lost 2 bases and 4 bases, there was a span of 12 bases. Germline V gene lookup returns CDR1 SGHDT and CDR2 YYEEEE. CDR3 length: 14 amino acids.

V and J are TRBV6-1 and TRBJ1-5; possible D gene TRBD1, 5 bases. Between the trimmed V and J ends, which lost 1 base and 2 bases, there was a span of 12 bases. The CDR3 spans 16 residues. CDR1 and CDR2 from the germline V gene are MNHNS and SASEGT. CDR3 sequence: CASSEDGGTGNQPQHF. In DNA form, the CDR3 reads TGTGCCAGCAGTGAAGATGGAGGGACGGGCAATCAGCCCCAGCATTTT.

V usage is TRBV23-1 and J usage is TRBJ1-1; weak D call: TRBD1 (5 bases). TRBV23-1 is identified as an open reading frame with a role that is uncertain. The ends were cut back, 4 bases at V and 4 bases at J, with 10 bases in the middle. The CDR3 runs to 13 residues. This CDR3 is CASSRCGGTEAFF. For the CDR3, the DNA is TGCGCCAGCAGTCGTTGCGGGGGCACTGAAGCTTTCTTT.

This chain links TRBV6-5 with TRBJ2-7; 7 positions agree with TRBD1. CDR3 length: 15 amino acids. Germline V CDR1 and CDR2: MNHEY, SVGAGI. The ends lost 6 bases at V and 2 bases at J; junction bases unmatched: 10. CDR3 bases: TGTGCCAGCAGGACAGGGTTTCCCCTTACCTACGAGCAGTACTTC. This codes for CASRTGFPLTYEQYF.

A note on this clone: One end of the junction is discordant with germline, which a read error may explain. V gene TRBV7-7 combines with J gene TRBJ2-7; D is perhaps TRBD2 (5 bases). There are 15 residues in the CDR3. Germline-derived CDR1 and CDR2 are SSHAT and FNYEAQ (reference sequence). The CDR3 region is CASSPTRGFSYEQYF. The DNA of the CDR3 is TGTGCTAGCAGCCCGACCCGGGGTTTCTCCTACGAGCAGTACTTC.

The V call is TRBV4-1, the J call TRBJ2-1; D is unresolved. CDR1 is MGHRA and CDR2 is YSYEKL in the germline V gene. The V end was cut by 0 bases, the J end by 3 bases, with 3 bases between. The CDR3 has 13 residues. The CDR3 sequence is CASSQDIYNEQFF. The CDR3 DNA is TGCGCCAGCAGCCAAGATATCTACAATGAGCAGTTCTTC.

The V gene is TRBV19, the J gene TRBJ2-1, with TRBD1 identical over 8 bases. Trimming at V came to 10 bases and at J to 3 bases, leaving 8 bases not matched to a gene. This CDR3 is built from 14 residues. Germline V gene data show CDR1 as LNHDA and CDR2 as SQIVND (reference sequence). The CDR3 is CATLHRGIYNEQFF. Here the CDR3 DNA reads TGTGCCACCCTCCACAGGGGGATCTACAATGAGCAGTTCTTC.

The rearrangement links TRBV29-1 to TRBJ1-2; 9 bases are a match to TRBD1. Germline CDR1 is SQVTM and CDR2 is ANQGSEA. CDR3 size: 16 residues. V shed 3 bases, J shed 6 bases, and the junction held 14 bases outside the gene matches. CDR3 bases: TGCAGCGTTGAGTTAGCGGACAGGGGCTCTACTAATGGCTACACCTTC. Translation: CSVELADRGSTNGYTF.

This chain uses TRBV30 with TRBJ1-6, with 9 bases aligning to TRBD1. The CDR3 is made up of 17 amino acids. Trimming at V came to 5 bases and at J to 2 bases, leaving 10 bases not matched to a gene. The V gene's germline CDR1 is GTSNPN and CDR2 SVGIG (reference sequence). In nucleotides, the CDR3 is TGTGCCTGGGATAGGGACAGGGCTCCAACCTATAATTCACCCCTCCACTTT. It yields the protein CAWDRDRAPTYNSPLHF.

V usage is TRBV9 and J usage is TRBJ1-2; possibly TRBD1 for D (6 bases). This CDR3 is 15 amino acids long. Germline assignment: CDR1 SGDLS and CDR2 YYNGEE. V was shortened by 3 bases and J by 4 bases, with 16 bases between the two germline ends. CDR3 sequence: CASSGYRDTAYGYTF. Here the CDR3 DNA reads TGTGCCAGCAGCGGATACCGGGACACGGCCTATGGCTACACCTTC.